Each of the 9 T cell receptor beta chains below was sequenced from the same sample in a study of neurological immune-mediated disorders. TCRdb ran MiXCR on the 5' RACE reads and lists one entry per CDR3 protein. The sample lists 65,000 to 85,000 distinct CDR3 sequences, 3.2% seen once, with about 5.5% in the top ten. Sequencing was performed on PBMCs. The receptors here all came from a woman between 45 and 60 years old with multiple sclerosis.

The table lists this clonotype with many counts. The V and J genes are TRBV5-1 and TRBJ1-1, with TRBD1 as a possible D gene (5 bases). Trimming took 2 bases from V and 1 from J, leaving 9 bases between them. Germline CDR1 reads SGHRS; CDR2 reads YFSETQ. The CDR3 is 14 amino acids. The CDR3 DNA follows: TGCGCCAGCAGCTTTCTAGGGGCGAACACTGAAGCTTTCTTT. It is translated as CASSFLGANTEAFF.

This clonotype was seen a handful of times. This may come from a read error, since a much larger clone is one base off. The chain links TRBV4-3 to TRBJ2-6; 10 bases fit TRBD1. The germline V gene encodes CDR1 LGHNA and CDR2 YSLEER. CDR3 length: 17 amino acids. The chain's CDR3 is CASSPTGGSSGAKVLTF. The CDR3 DNA is TGCGCCAGCAGTCCGACAGGGGGCTCCTCTGGGGCCAAAGTCCTGACTTTC.

This clonotype appeared many times. The chain links TRBV5-1 to TRBJ2-2; TRBD1 matches 8 bases. CDR3 length equals 16 residues. Losses at the gene ends were 6 bases for V and 6 bases for J; bases not matched to a gene: 13. The germline V gene has CDR1 SGHRS and CDR2 YFSETQ. CDR3 residues: CASIPGTGGLAGELFF. The CDR3 DNA follows: TGCGCCAGCATACCAGGAACAGGGGGGCTGGCCGGGGAGCTGTTTTTT.

This clonotype was found many times. The DNA of the CDR3 is TGTGCCAGCAGTTTATTAGGGGTGGGGACTGCTTCTTTAACTAATGAAAAACTGTTTTTT. Its protein is CASSLLGVGTASLTNEKLFF. The J gene is TRBJ1-4, the V gene TRBV28; perhaps TRBD1 as D (5 bases). CDR1 and CDR2 from the germline V gene are MDHEN and SYDVKM. The CDR3 runs 20 residues. V was trimmed by 1 base and J by 1 base, leaving 22 bases between them.

This clonotype was counted many times. The chain joins TRBV24-1 to TRBJ2-1, with 9 bases lining up with TRBD1. Germline V gene lookup returns CDR1 KGHDR and CDR2 SFDVKD. The CDR3 length is 17 residues. Trimming removed 0 bases from V and 2 bases from J; junction bases left unmatched: 4. The CDR3 reads CATSDLSGQGTYNEQFF. In DNA, the CDR3 is TGTGCCACCAGTGATTTGTCCGGACAGGGGACCTACAATGAGCAGTTCTTC.

This clonotype came up many times. The rearrangement joins TRBV10-3 to TRBJ2-7, with 8 bases matching TRBD1. CDR1 is ENHRY and CDR2 is SYGVKD in the germline V gene. CDR3 length equals 13 residues. The trim removed 4 bases at V and 6 bases at J, leaving 5 bases unmatched. For the CDR3, the DNA is TGTGCCATCAGTGTGAAGACAGGGGTCGAGCAGTACGTC. As protein: CAISVKTGVEQYV.

In its sample, this clonotype was seen many times. V gene TRBV12-3 or TRBV12-4 combines with J gene TRBJ2-1; the D is unclear. V gave up 1 base and J gave up 4 bases, with 11 bases separating them. The CDR3 covers 15 residues. The CDR3 spells CASSLVDLPYNEQFF. Written as DNA, the CDR3 is TGTGCCAGCAGTTTAGTCGACTTACCGTACAATGAGCAGTTCTTC.

This clonotype was seen many times. This sequence joins TRBV7-9 and TRBJ2-5; possibly TRBD1 for D (6 bases). V was pared by 5 bases and J by 1 base, with 11 bases between. The CDR3 consists of 14 residues. Per germline, CDR1 SEHNR and CDR2 FQNEAQ (reference sequence). The CDR3 loop is CASSRTALQETQYF. CDR3 coding DNA: TGTGCCAGCAGCCGGACAGCTCTCCAAGAGACCCAGTACTTC.

This clonotype was picked up many times. The chain links TRBV7-2 to TRBJ1-5; possible D gene TRBD1, 5 bases. The V end was cut by 0 bases, the J end by 7 bases, with 13 bases between. The CDR3 is 15 amino acids. Germline-derived CDR1 and CDR2 are SGHTA and FQGNSA. The CDR3 DNA reads as TGTGCCAGCAGCTTAGCCTTTAGGGGCGAGCAGCCCCAGCATTTT. Protein product: CASSLAFRGEQPQHF.